A single sample gave rise to the 17 T cell receptor beta chains below, sequenced in a study of blood T cell repertoires in COVID-19. TCRdb keeps only in-frame clones here, not all; method: immunoSEQ multiplex PCR. This sample yields about 110,000 clones, of which 75% to 85% are seen a single time; roughly 6.2% belongs to the top ten. Sequenced: peripheral blood. All receptors derive from an elderly man with COVID-19, enrolled during active disease.

The CDR3 nucleotides read TGTGCCAGCAGCCCGGACAGGGGAAGTCAGCCCCAGCATTTT. Protein product: CASSPDRGSQPQHF. The J gene is TRBJ1-5, the V gene TRBV4-2, with TRBD1 matching 9 bases. Germline values: CDR1 LGHNA, CDR2 YNFKEQ. J was trimmed by 6 bases and V by 4 bases; bases with no gene match: 4. This CDR3 contains 14 residues.

This clone was observed a single time. This chain joins TRBV5-1 and TRBJ2-1; 9 nucleotides agree with TRBD2. V lost 1 base to trimming and J lost 1 base; unmatched junction nucleotides: 6. The germline V gene has CDR1 SGHRS and CDR2 YFSETQ. The CDR3 loop spans 17 amino acids. The CDR3: CASSLTSGWRSYNEQFF. In DNA form, the CDR3 reads TGCGCCAGCAGCTTGACTAGCGGGTGGAGGTCCTACAATGAGCAGTTCTTC.

The chain joins TRBV7-3 to TRBJ1-1, with a possible D match to TRBD1 (5 bases). Looked up from germline, CDR1 is SGHTA and CDR2 is FQGTGA. This CDR3 is 14 amino acids long. The V gene lost 5 bases and the J gene lost 3 bases, with 13 bases spanning the gap. The CDR3: CASSHDAGDTEAFF. The CDR3 DNA follows: TGTGCCAGCAGCCACGACGCGGGGGACACTGAAGCTTTCTTT.

The rearrangement links TRBV27 to TRBJ1-1; the D gene is possibly TRBD1 (6 bases). The germline CDR1 and CDR2 sequences are MNHEY and SMNVEV (reference sequence). This CDR3 comprises 14 residues. This CDR3 is CASGGGNRGTEAFF. CDR3 DNA sequence: TGTGCATCCGGGGGGGGCAATAGGGGCACTGAAGCTTTCTTT.

This clone was counted between two and nine times. The chain joins TRBV18 to TRBJ2-1; 8 positions agree with TRBD2. Germline V gene data show CDR1 as KGHSH and CDR2 as LQKENI. The CDR3 is made up of 15 amino acids. Germline trimming cut 0 bases from V and 9 bases from J; bases unmatched to any gene: 7. This CDR3 reads CASSPPTGGPGEQFF. The CDR3 coding sequence is TGTGCCAGCTCACCACCGACGGGAGGGCCAGGTGAGCAGTTCTTC.

This sequence joins TRBV25-1 and TRBJ1-2; 11 nucleotides line up with TRBD1. Trimming took 3 bases from V and 8 from J; bases not matched to a gene: 8. The CDR3 runs to 15 residues. Germline lookup yields CDR1 MGHDK and CDR2 SYGVNS. The CDR3 protein is CASSDLGQGAQGYTF. CDR3 nucleotides: TGTGCCAGCAGTGATCTAGGACAGGGGGCTCAGGGCTACACCTTC.

The rearrangement joins TRBV30 to TRBJ2-2; 11 bases map to TRBD2. The CDR3 contains 14 residues. Per the germline V gene, CDR1 is GTSNPN and CDR2 is SVGIG (reference sequence). V dropped 1 base and J dropped 5; count of bases not matched to a gene: 0. Here the CDR3 DNA reads TGTGCCTGGAGTGGGACTAGCGGGACCGGGGAGCTGTTTTTT. Translated, it gives CAWSGTSGTGELFF.

This clone was detected a few times. J is TRBJ2-3 and V is TRBV12-3 or TRBV12-4; 8 nucleotides match TRBD1. This CDR3 is 13 amino acids long. V trimming: 6 bases; J trimming: 8 bases; junction bases outside the gene matches: 7. CDR3 in amino acids: CASRVQGGRTQYF. The CDR3, as DNA: TGTGCCAGCAGAGTACAGGGGGGTCGTACGCAGTATTTT.

The chain employs TRBV21-1 and TRBJ1-5; the listed D gene, TRBD1, was not tested against the DNA. TRBV21-1 is a pseudogene locus. The CDR3 is 19 amino acids. Here the CDR3 DNA reads TGTGCCAGCAGCAAAGCGCTTGAGGCAGGGGGCTTGGGCAATCAGCCCCAGCATTTT. It specifies CASSKALEAGGLGNQPQHF.

This clone was counted only a few times. This sequence joins TRBV14 and TRBJ2-7; TRBD1 is a possible D gene (6 bases). From germline, CDR1 is SGHDN and CDR2 FVKESK. With 10 bases removed from V and 5 bases from J, the gap between germline ends came to 15 bases. This CDR3 comprises 12 residues. CDR3 residues: CATHRDGNEQYF. The CDR3 DNA sequence: TGTGCCACACACAGGGATGGCAACGAGCAGTACTTC.

This chain connects TRBV23-1 to TRBJ2-7; 10 nucleotides match TRBD2. TRBV23-1 is noted as an ORF with a role that remains uncertain. The ends lost 4 bases at V and 7 bases at J; junction bases unmatched: 16. The CDR3 extends over 17 amino acids. CDR3 bases: TGCGCCAGCAGTCCTCGCCCTGGAAGCGGGAGGGCGCGTGAGCAGTACTTC. Residues: CASSPRPGSGRAREQYF.

V and J are TRBV6-2 or TRBV6-3 and TRBJ2-1, with TRBD2 matching over 11 bases. CDR3 size: 19 residues. The ends lost 2 bases at V and 0 bases at J; junction bases unmatched: 9. Germline CDR1 MNHEY, CDR2 SVGEGT. The CDR3 DNA is TGTGCCAGCAGTTACGACTTCGCAACTAGCGGGAGCTCCTACAATGAGCAGTTCTTC. Translating gives CASSYDFATSGSSYNEQFF.

The chain employs TRBV21-1 and TRBJ1-2. TRBV21-1 is classified as a pseudogene. This CDR3 comprises 15 residues. The CDR3 loop is CASSKGPGEEEGYTF. In nucleotides, the CDR3 is TGTGCCAGCAGCAAAGGACCTGGGGAGGAAGAGGGCTACACCTTC.

V and J are TRBV28 and TRBJ2-2; 9 bases are a match to TRBD2. V gave up 5 bases and J gave up 4 bases; unmatched junction bases: 29. CDR3 size: 23 residues. Germline V gene data show CDR1 as MDHEN and CDR2 as SYDVKM. The chain's CDR3 is CASSPGTYYLGGDLAGSTGELFF. The CDR3 nucleotides read TGTGCCAGCAGTCCAGGGACATATTACCTCGGGGGGGACCTAGCGGGATCCACCGGGGAGCTGTTTTTT.

This chain joins TRBV6-5 and TRBJ2-1; TRBD2 matches at 11 bases. The CDR3 length is 15 residues. With V trimmed by 5 bases and J by 8 bases, 8 bases remained unmatched. Germline V lookup: CDR1 MNHEY, CDR2 SVGAGI. CDR3 in DNA: TGTGCCAGCAGTCCTTTAGCGGGAGGGCCTGATGAGCAGTTCTTC. Its protein product is CASSPLAGGPDEQFF.

The chain joins TRBV19 to TRBJ1-2; 11 nucleotides line up with TRBD1. The CDR3 length is 14 residues. Trimming at V came to 3 bases and at J to 3 bases, leaving 0 bases not matched to a gene. CDR1 LNHDA and CDR2 SQIVND come from the germline V gene (reference sequence). The CDR3 spells CASSMGQGDYGYTF. CDR3 sequence (DNA): TGTGCCAGTAGTATGGGACAGGGGGACTATGGCTACACCTTC.

The V and J genes are TRBV5-1 and TRBJ2-7; the match to TRBD2 covers 14 bases. The CDR3 runs 15 residues. With 4 bases clipped from V and 4 bases from J, the junction kept 4 bases outside the gene matches. Per germline, CDR1 SGHRS and CDR2 YFSETQ. The CDR3 is CASSPRTSGRYEQYF. In DNA form, the CDR3 reads TGCGCCAGCAGCCCCCGGACTAGCGGGAGGTACGAGCAGTACTTC.